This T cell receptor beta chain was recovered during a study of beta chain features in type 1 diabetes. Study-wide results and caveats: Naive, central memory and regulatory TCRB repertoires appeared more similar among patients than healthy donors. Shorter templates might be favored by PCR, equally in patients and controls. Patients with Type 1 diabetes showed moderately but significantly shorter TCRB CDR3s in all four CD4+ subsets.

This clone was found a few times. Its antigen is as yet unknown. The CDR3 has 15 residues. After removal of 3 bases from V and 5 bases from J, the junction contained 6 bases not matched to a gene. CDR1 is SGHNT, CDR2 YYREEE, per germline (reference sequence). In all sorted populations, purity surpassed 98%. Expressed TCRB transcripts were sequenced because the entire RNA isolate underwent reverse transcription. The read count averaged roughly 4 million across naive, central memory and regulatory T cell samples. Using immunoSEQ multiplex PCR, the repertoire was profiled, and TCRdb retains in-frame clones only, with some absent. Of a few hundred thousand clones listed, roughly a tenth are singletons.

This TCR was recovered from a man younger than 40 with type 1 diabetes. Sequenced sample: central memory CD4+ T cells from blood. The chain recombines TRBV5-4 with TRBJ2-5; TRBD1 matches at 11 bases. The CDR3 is CASSSGQGAGETQYF. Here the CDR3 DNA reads TGTGCCAGCAGCTCCGGACAGGGGGCAGGGGAGACCCAGTACTTC. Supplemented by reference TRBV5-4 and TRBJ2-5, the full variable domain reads ETGVTQSPTHLIKTRGQQVTLRCSSQSGHNTVSWYQQALGQGPQFIFQYYREEENGRGNFPPRFSGLQFPNYSSELNVNALELDDSALYLCASSSGQGAGETQYFGPGTRLLVL.